Listed here are 30 T cell receptor beta chains from one sample, sequenced in a study of neoadjuvant anti-PD-1 for oral cavity cancer. Some clones are missing from TCRdb's copy, which holds only in-frame ones; the method was immunoSEQ multiplex PCR. Of 30,000 to 40,000 clones in the sample, about 86% were seen once. The material was PBMCs, obtained before nivolumab (anti-PD-1) treatment. These receptors originate from a person aged 40 to 85 with oral cavity squamous cell carcinoma.

The CDR3 DNA reads as TGTGCCAGCAGCTTAGACTTATCTCCCACAGATACGCAGTATTTT. Translated: CASSLDLSPTDTQYF. The chain joins TRBV7-9 to TRBJ2-3; D not resolved. The germline V gene has CDR1 SEHNR and CDR2 FQNEAQ (reference sequence). The CDR3 is 15 amino acids. V lost 1 base and J lost 2, with 10 bases in between.

This clone was picked up one time. The V call is TRBV5-1, the J call TRBJ1-3; D is possibly TRBD1 (6 bases). The CDR3 runs to 17 residues. Looked up from germline, CDR1 is SGHRS and CDR2 is YFSETQ. Trimming stripped 0 bases from V and 7 bases from J, with 20 bases between. CDR3 in amino acids: CASSLAPGEGGTNTIYF. CDR3 nucleotides: TGCGCCAGCAGCTTGGCCCCGGGAGAAGGGGGAACCAACACCATATATTTT.

This clone appeared a few times. This chain joins TRBV4-3 and TRBJ1-4; TRBD1 aligns across 7 bases. CDR3 length equals 16 residues. The V gene end was trimmed by 2 bases and the J gene end by 6 bases; junction bases not matched to a gene: 9. Germline V lookup: CDR1 LGHNA, CDR2 YSLEER. For the CDR3, the DNA is TGCGCCAGCAGCCAACCAGGGGGGGATGTGGATGAAAAACTGTTTTTT. Its translation is CASSQPGGDVDEKLFF.

The rearrangement uses TRBV19 and TRBJ1-4; 7 bases fit TRBD1. The V segment lost 6 bases and the J segment 2 bases; nucleotides outside the gene matches: 6. Germline CDR1 reads LNHDA; CDR2 reads SQIVND (reference sequence). This CDR3 is 15 amino acids long. As DNA, the CDR3 is TGTGCCAGTAGAGACAGGGCTCACACTAATGAAAAACTGTTTTTT. As protein: CASRDRAHTNEKLFF.

This clone appeared a single time. The chain employs TRBV9 and TRBJ1-3, with a tentative D call TRBD1 (6 bases). CDR3 length: 17 amino acids. Germline CDR1 and CDR2: SGDLS and YYNGEE. Between the trimmed V and J ends, which lost 0 bases and 2 bases, there was a span of 15 bases. The CDR3 DNA follows: TGTGCCAGCAGCGTAGCTAGCGGGGGGCTGGCTGGAAACACCATATATTTT. This gives the protein CASSVASGGLAGNTIYF. Complete variable domain (other parts from reference TRBV9 and TRBJ1-3): DSGVTQTPKHLITATGQRVTLRCSPRSGDLSVYWYQQSLDQGLQFLIQYYNGEERAKGNILERFSAQQFPDLHSELNLSSLELGDSALYFCASSVASGGLAGNTIYFGEGSWLTVV.

This chain links TRBV7-2 with TRBJ2-2, with TRBD1 matching 8 bases. V trimming: 7 bases; J trimming: 6 bases; junction bases outside the gene matches: 7. CDR1 and CDR2 (germline): SGHTA, FQGNSA. The CDR3 sequence is 14 residues long. The CDR3 here is CASNNQGASGELFF. CDR3 sequence (DNA): TGTGCCAGCAACAATCAGGGGGCGTCCGGGGAGCTGTTTTTT.

V gene TRBV5-1 combines with J gene TRBJ1-2, with D possibly being TRBD1 (5 bases). The CDR3 is 15 residues long. Trimming stripped 4 bases from V and 3 bases from J, with 16 bases between. Germline CDR1 and CDR2: SGHRS and YFSETQ. The CDR3 region is CASSPEGRADYGYTF. The CDR3 DNA follows: TGCGCCAGCAGCCCGGAGGGCAGGGCGGACTATGGCTACACCTTC.

The chain is built from TRBV5-4 and TRBJ2-7; 7 bases map to TRBD1. The ends lost 4 bases at V and 2 bases at J; junction bases unmatched: 6. Germline lookup yields CDR1 SGHNT and CDR2 YYREEE (reference sequence). The CDR3 is 14 amino acids. The CDR3 DNA follows: TGTGCCAGCAGCGCCGGGACAGCTGCCTACGAGCAGTACTTC. Translating gives CASSAGTAAYEQYF.

The chain is built from TRBV6-1 and TRBJ1-2, with 10 bases that match TRBD1. V dropped 4 bases and J dropped 7; count of bases not matched to a gene: 12. Germline-derived CDR1 and CDR2 are MNHNS and SASEGT. This CDR3 contains 16 residues. The chain's CDR3 is CASSALYRQGAGGYTF. CDR3 nucleotides: TGTGCCAGCAGTGCCCTTTATCGACAGGGGGCGGGTGGCTACACCTTC.

This chain links TRBV2 with TRBJ2-7; no clear D gene. Germline CDR1 SNHLY, CDR2 FYNNEI. The CDR3 loop spans 15 amino acids. The V and J ends lost 6 bases and 2 bases respectively, with 17 bases between them. CDR3 sequence reads: CASRTRDLGPYEQYF. CDR3 sequence (DNA): TGTGCCAGCAGGACAAGAGATCTCGGGCCCTACGAGCAGTACTTC.

The chain has TRBV4-2 and TRBJ1-1, with 9 bases matching TRBD1. The ends lost 3 bases at V and 0 bases at J; junction bases unmatched: 5. The CDR3 is 16 amino acids. Germline lookup yields CDR1 LGHNA and CDR2 YNFKEQ. CDR3 coding DNA: TGTGCCAGCAGCCAGAGACAGGGGGGTATGAACACTGAAGCTTTCTTT. Its translation: CASSQRQGGMNTEAFF.

The V gene is TRBV5-6, the J gene TRBJ1-5, with D hard to call. Germline assignment: CDR1 SGHDT and CDR2 YYEEEE. This CDR3 region has 14 residues. With 0 bases removed from V and 2 bases from J, the gap between germline ends came to 6 bases. The DNA of the CDR3 is TGTGCCAGCAGCTTGGGGTTGGGCAATCAGCCCCAGCATTTT. Its protein is CASSLGLGNQPQHF.

The gene calls are TRBV19 and TRBJ1-5; the D is unclear. The CDR3 contains 14 residues. Deletions cut 3 bases from V and 3 bases from J, with 9 bases between. The germline V gene encodes CDR1 LNHDA and CDR2 SQIVND (reference sequence). The CDR3 spells CASSIDGNNQPQHF. The CDR3 nucleotides read TGTGCCAGTAGTATCGACGGGAACAATCAGCCCCAGCATTTT.

The chain couples TRBV5-5 to TRBJ2-7; 14 positions match TRBD2. V shed 4 bases, J shed 9 bases, and the junction held 9 bases outside the gene matches. Per germline, CDR1 SGHKS and CDR2 YYEKEE (reference sequence). The CDR3 is 15 amino acids. The CDR3 spells CASSLWTSGGRGQYF. In nucleotides, the CDR3 is TGTGCCAGCAGCCTGTGGACTAGCGGGGGGCGTGGGCAGTACTTC.

V gene TRBV5-4 combines with J gene TRBJ1-1; 9 positions match TRBD1. CDR1 SGHNT and CDR2 YYREEE come from the germline V gene (reference sequence). The CDR3 has 15 residues. The ends lost 4 bases at V and 1 base at J; junction bases unmatched: 5. The chain's CDR3 is CASSRDRERNTEAFF. The CDR3 bases are TGTGCCAGCAGCCGGGACAGGGAGAGGAACACTGAAGCTTTCTTT.

V usage is TRBV27 and J usage is TRBJ1-6; possible D gene TRBD1, 5 bases. Germline V gene lookup returns CDR1 MNHEY and CDR2 SMNVEV (reference sequence). Between the trimmed V and J ends, which lost 5 bases and 9 bases, there was a span of 11 bases. The CDR3 sequence is 13 residues long. DNA of the CDR3: TGTGCCAGCAGTCTCAGGGAGGGTTCACCCCTCCACTTT. Translating gives CASSLREGSPLHF.

The chain combines TRBV27 with TRBJ1-1; no clear D. Trimming cost V 2 bases and J 1 base, with 5 bases left between them. CDR3 length equals 13 residues. From germline, CDR1 is MNHEY and CDR2 SMNVEV (reference sequence). DNA of the CDR3: TGTGCCAGCAGTTTAATGCAGAACACTGAAGCTTTCTTT. It yields the protein CASSLMQNTEAFF.

The chain uses TRBV19 and TRBJ1-2; 9 bases are shared with TRBD1. The CDR3 is 14 amino acids. V trimming: 6 bases; J trimming: 4 bases; junction bases outside the gene matches: 6. CDR1 and CDR2 from the germline V gene are LNHDA and SQIVND (reference sequence). The CDR3 here is CASSRDREAYGYTF. The CDR3 DNA reads TGTGCCAGTAGCCGGGACAGGGAGGCCTATGGCTACACCTTC.

The rearrangement links TRBV2 to TRBJ1-5; 8 bases are shared with TRBD1. The germline CDR1 and CDR2 sequences are SNHLY and FYNNEI. This CDR3 spans 15 amino acids. V lost 5 bases, J lost 2 bases, and 5 bases stayed unmatched. CDR3 in amino acids: CASSPMTGGNQPQHF. As DNA, the CDR3 is TGTGCCAGCAGTCCCATGACAGGGGGCAATCAGCCCCAGCATTTT. Filled out from reference TRBV2 and TRBJ1-5, the complete variable domain reads EPEVTQTPSHQVTQMGQEVILRCVPISNHLYFYWYRQILGQKVEFLVSFYNNEISEKSEIFDDQFSVERPDGSNFTLKIRSTKLEDSAMYFCASSPMTGGNQPQHFGDGTRLSIL.

The V gene is TRBV6-5, the J gene TRBJ1-6; D unresolved. The germline gives CDR1 MNHEY, CDR2 SVGAGI. The CDR3 spans 15 residues. Trimming removed 0 bases from V and 10 bases from J, with 13 bases in between. The CDR3 region is CASSYSGPAVSPLHF. The CDR3 DNA follows: TGTGCCAGCAGTTACTCGGGCCCTGCTGTCTCACCCCTCCACTTT.

This chain uses TRBV19 with TRBJ2-7; TRBD2 aligns across 10 bases. V shed 3 bases and J 6 bases; nucleotides not matched to a gene: 8. The CDR3 totals 15 residues. Germline lookup yields CDR1 LNHDA and CDR2 SQIVND (reference sequence). In nucleotides, the CDR3 is TGTGCCAGTAGTATTCTAGCGGGGGTCCAAGGCGAGCAGTACTTC. Protein sequence: CASSILAGVQGEQYF.

The rearrangement joins TRBV15 to TRBJ1-1; D remains ambiguous. Trimming removed 0 bases from V and 2 bases from J, with 10 bases in between. Germline CDR1 LNHNV, CDR2 YYDKDF (reference sequence). The CDR3 loop spans 15 amino acids. The CDR3, as DNA: TGTGCCACCAGCAGAGAAGGTACGGTAAACACTGAAGCTTTCTTT. Protein: CATSREGTVNTEAFF.

The V and J genes are TRBV6-1 and TRBJ1-2; tentatively, D is TRBD1 (5 bases). Germline V CDR1 and CDR2: MNHNS, SASEGT. Trimming pared 0 bases from V and 4 bases from J, leaving 15 bases between. This CDR3 region has 16 residues. CDR3 nucleotides: TGTGCCAGCAGTGAAGCGACTCAGGGCGCGTTCTATGGCTACACCTTC. Its protein product is CASSEATQGAFYGYTF.

V and J are TRBV5-6 and TRBJ1-5; tentatively, D is TRBD1 (5 bases). The germline V and J ends were trimmed by 3 bases and 0 bases, with 10 bases remaining between them. Looked up from germline, CDR1 is SGHDT and CDR2 is YYEEEE. CDR3 length: 15 amino acids. In nucleotides, the CDR3 is TGTGCCAGCAGCTCGACAGACAATAGCAATCAGCCCCAGCATTTT. As protein: CASSSTDNSNQPQHF.

The CDR3 DNA sequence: TGTGCCAGCAGTTTCTTAGCAGGGCCTCAAAACTATGGCTACACCTTC. Translation: CASSFLAGPQNYGYTF. The V and J genes are TRBV6-5 and TRBJ1-2; tentatively, D is TRBD1 (5 bases). The CDR3 totals 16 residues. Trimming stripped 4 bases from V and 2 bases from J, with 17 bases between. CDR1 is MNHEY and CDR2 is SVGAGI in the germline V gene.

V is TRBV6-5 and J is TRBJ2-5; D ambiguous. Germline lookup yields CDR1 MNHEY and CDR2 SVGAGI. This CDR3 contains 11 residues. V was cut by 7 bases and J by 5 bases, with 8 bases left in between. The DNA of the CDR3 is TGTGCCAGCACCTATGGGGAGACCCAGTACTTC. Translating it yields CASTYGETQYF.

V usage is TRBV4-3 and J usage is TRBJ2-3; the match to TRBD2 covers 10 bases. CDR3 length equals 17 residues. The V gene's germline CDR1 is LGHNA and CDR2 YSLEER. V lost 0 bases, J lost 5 bases, and 8 bases stayed unmatched. The CDR3 bases are TGCGCCAGCAGCCAAGATCGGGAGCGGGGGGGGATAGATACGCAGTATTTT. Encoded protein: CASSQDRERGGIDTQYF.

The CDR3 here is CASSGPGANVLTF. The DNA of the CDR3 is TGTGCCAGCAGCGGGCCTGGGGCCAACGTCCTGACTTTC. The chain recombines TRBV14 with TRBJ2-6, with unresolved D. Trimming removed 5 bases at V and 2 bases at J, with 4 bases between. Germline V gives CDR1 SGHDN, CDR2 FVKESK. The CDR3 is 13 amino acids.

The genes are TRBV6-5 and TRBJ1-4; D may be TRBD1 (6 bases). Germline V gene lookup returns CDR1 MNHEY and CDR2 SVGAGI. This CDR3 has 16 amino acids. Trimming removed 1 base from V and 7 bases from J, with 16 bases in between. The CDR3: CASSYFLGAGGEKLFF. CDR3 nucleotides: TGTGCCAGCAGTTACTTCCTGGGGGCCGGGGGTGAAAAACTGTTTTTT.

This clone appeared a single time. V usage is TRBV10-3 and J usage is TRBJ1-2; 7 nucleotides line up with TRBD1. Germline V gives CDR1 ENHRY, CDR2 SYGVKD. This CDR3 contains 16 residues. After removal of 6 bases from V and 7 bases from J, the junction contained 17 bases not matched to a gene. The CDR3 region is CAIRLSGGFQSGGYTF. CDR3 DNA: TGTGCCATCAGACTTTCAGGGGGATTCCAATCAGGTGGCTACACCTTC.